This passage covers 18 T cell receptor beta chains from one sample sequenced in a study of CD8 T cells in ankylosing spondylitis. Findings and limits, study-wide: One TCR beta motif, made up of under ten highly homologous variants, appeared characteristic of ankylosing spondylitis blood.

TCRdb re-called the 5' RACE reads through MiXCR, storing one row per CDR3 protein. The data show more than 600,000 distinct CDR3 sequences, over 15% seen once. These receptors are not linked to any known antigen. The sequencing input was blood, either unsorted or a sorted T cell fraction (not recorded which). These receptor sequences come from a male donor with ankylosing spondylitis.

In this sample, this clonotype turned up a few times. The chain links TRBV4-1 to TRBJ1-4; D uncertain. Germline CDR1 is MGHRA and CDR2 is YSYEKL. The CDR3 contains 16 residues. Trimming shortened V by 0 bases and J by 0 bases, and 8 bases separated the two germline ends. The CDR3 DNA reads as TGCGCCAGCAGCCAAGAATCCGATGCAACTAATGAAAAACTGTTTTTT. Translation: CASSQESDATNEKLFF.

This clonotype was seen a few times. The CDR3 nucleotides are TGCGCCAGCAGCGGTGGGGGCCACTCCTACGAGCAGTACTTC. It is translated as CASSGGGHSYEQYF. The V gene is TRBV5-1, the J gene TRBJ2-7; D is possibly TRBD1 (6 bases). Deletions cut 4 bases from V and 0 bases from J, with 11 bases between. This CDR3 has 14 residues. Germline V lookup: CDR1 SGHRS, CDR2 YFSETQ.

This clonotype appeared a few times. This rearrangement joins TRBV20-1 to TRBJ1-2, with 8 bases aligning to TRBD1. Germline-derived CDR1 and CDR2 are DFQATT and SNEGSKA (reference sequence). The CDR3 has 13 amino acids. The J segment lost 6 bases and the V segment lost 4 bases, leaving 7 bases of the junction unmatched. The CDR3 nucleotides read TGCAGTGCTACCCCGGACAGGGTTAATGGCTACACCTTC. Its protein product is CSATPDRVNGYTF.

This clonotype was recorded many times. The V call is TRBV12-3 or TRBV12-4, the J call TRBJ2-5, with D possibly TRBD2 on 5 matching bases. The CDR3 runs to 14 residues. V gave up 5 bases and J gave up 2 bases, with 12 bases separating them. In DNA form, the CDR3 reads TGTGCCAGCAGTAAAGGACTGAATCAAGAGACCCAGTACTTC. This translates into CASSKGLNQETQYF.

This clonotype was observed many times. This chain joins TRBV6-2 or TRBV6-3 and TRBJ2-1; 9 bases are a match to TRBD2. After removal of 6 bases from V and 6 bases from J, the junction contained 9 bases not matched to a gene. This CDR3 region has 15 residues. CDR1 and CDR2 from the germline V gene are MNHEY and SVGEGT. CDR3 residues: CASRESGRRLNEQFF. In nucleotides, the CDR3 is TGTGCCAGCAGGGAAAGCGGGAGGAGGCTCAATGAGCAGTTCTTC.

This chain connects TRBV9 to TRBJ2-2; D call uncertain. Germline V CDR1 and CDR2: SGDLS, YYNGEE. Trimming stripped 0 bases from V and 6 bases from J, with 6 bases between. This CDR3 comprises 13 residues. The CDR3 loop is CASSVGYAGELFF. The CDR3 coding sequence is TGTGCCAGCAGCGTAGGTTATGCCGGGGAGCTGTTTTTT.

This clonotype was detected only a few times. J is TRBJ1-3 and V is TRBV2; D is perhaps TRBD1 (6 bases). V was clipped by 5 bases and J by 8 bases, with 16 bases between them. The length of the CDR3 is 14 residues. Germline CDR1 and CDR2: SNHLY and FYNNEI. The CDR3 reads CASSSQGNGDTIYF. In nucleotides, the CDR3 is TGTGCCAGCAGTTCACAGGGAAACGGTGACACCATATATTTT.

The J gene is TRBJ2-7, the V gene TRBV28, with unresolved D. The CDR3 loop spans 15 amino acids. Trimming removed 2 bases at V and 2 bases at J, with 13 bases between. Germline values: CDR1 MDHEN, CDR2 SYDVKM. This chain's CDR3 is CASSLQERRAYEQYF. The CDR3 bases are TGTGCCAGCAGTTTACAGGAAAGAAGGGCCTACGAGCAGTACTTC.

Only a few counts were recorded for this clonotype. This chain joins TRBV11-2 and TRBJ2-4, with a weak D call TRBD2 (5 bases). V lost 0 bases, J lost 0 bases, and 33 bases lay in between. CDR1 and CDR2 from the germline V gene are SGHAT and FQNNGV. CDR3 length equals 24 residues. CDR3 residues: CASSLEPMSVGSVSPSLAKNIQYF. CDR3 sequence (DNA): TGTGCCAGCAGCTTAGAGCCAATGAGCGTTGGTAGCGTAAGCCCTAGTTTAGCCAAAAACATTCAGTACTTC.

The sample holds a few counts of this clonotype. The V call is TRBV5-1, the J call TRBJ2-1; 13 bases fit TRBD2. V lost 2 bases, J lost 0 bases, and 11 bases stayed unmatched. The CDR3 consists of 20 residues. The germline V gene encodes CDR1 SGHRS and CDR2 YFSETQ. The CDR3 spells CASSFPRLAGGQSSYNEQFF. The CDR3 region has the DNA TGCGCCAGCAGCTTCCCCCGACTAGCGGGGGGCCAGAGCTCCTACAATGAGCAGTTCTTC.

This clonotype was found a few times. This chain connects TRBV27 to TRBJ2-5; the match to TRBD2 covers 7 bases. Germline loops: CDR1 MNHEY, CDR2 SMNVEV (reference sequence). The CDR3 extends over 15 amino acids. Losses at the gene ends were 6 bases for V and 5 bases for J; bases not matched to a gene: 12. The CDR3 nucleotides are TGTGCCAGCAGCGATCAACTAGCGAGAAAGGAGACCCAGTACTTC. It codes for CASSDQLARKETQYF.

This clonotype occurred a few times. This sequence joins TRBV7-8 and TRBJ2-3; tentatively, D is TRBD1 (5 bases). This CDR3 contains 17 residues. Germline V CDR1 and CDR2: SGHVS, FQNEAQ. Trimming removed 0 bases at V and 2 bases at J, with 15 bases between. CDR3 sequence: CASSLAPQGRVTDTQYF. CDR3 nucleotide sequence: TGTGCCAGCAGCTTAGCCCCTCAGGGAAGGGTCACAGATACGCAGTATTTT.

A single count supports this clonotype. The chain couples TRBV29-1 to TRBJ2-2; D perhaps matches TRBD2 (5 bases). This CDR3 has 12 residues. V lost 3 bases and J lost 6, with 8 bases in between. In germline, CDR1 is SQVTM, CDR2 ANQGSEA. DNA for the CDR3: TGCAGCGTTGAGGTGGGAGCCGGGGAGCTGTTTTTT. This gives the protein CSVEVGAGELFF.

The V gene is TRBV7-2, the J gene TRBJ2-6; no clear D gene. The germline gives CDR1 SGHTA, CDR2 FQGNSA. The CDR3 sequence is 16 residues long. Trimming pared 1 base from V and 0 bases from J, leaving 7 bases between. DNA for the CDR3: TGTGCCAGCAGCTTAGGATTCGACTCTGGGGCCAACGTCCTGACTTTC. Amino acid sequence: CASSLGFDSGANVLTF.

J is TRBJ2-1 and V is TRBV14, with D possibly called TRBD1 or TRBD2 (5 bases each). CDR3 length equals 15 residues. Germline V gene lookup returns CDR1 SGHDN and CDR2 FVKESK. Trimming left V 1 base short and J 3 bases short, with 10 bases between. The CDR3: CASSQGRGYYNEQFF. CDR3 nucleotide sequence: TGTGCCAGCAGCCAAGGCCGGGGCTACTACAATGAGCAGTTCTTC.

The rearrangement links TRBV7-6 to TRBJ2-6; the D is unclear. CDR3 length equals 19 residues. The germline V gene encodes CDR1 SGHVS and CDR2 FNYEAQ. V dropped 1 base and J dropped 0 bases, with 16 bases sitting between them. CDR3 residues: CASSLGISYPLSGANVLTF. The CDR3 DNA is TGTGCCAGCAGCTTAGGTATCAGCTATCCCCTCTCTGGGGCCAACGTCCTGACTTTC.

The rearrangement links TRBV27 to TRBJ2-3; no clear D gene. CDR1 is MNHEY and CDR2 is SMNVEV in the germline V gene (reference sequence). This CDR3 is built from 14 residues. The V and J ends lost 2 bases and 4 bases respectively, with 10 bases between them. CDR3 bases: TGTGCCAGCAGTTTACTTCCGCGGTCAGATACGCAGTATTTT. It codes for CASSLLPRSDTQYF.

This clonotype has more than one count but fewer than ten. This chain links TRBV29-1 with TRBJ1-4; 7 bases fit TRBD1. Trimming removed 7 bases from V and 0 bases from J; junction bases left unmatched: 8. Germline CDR1 reads SQVTM; CDR2 reads ANQGSEA. The CDR3 contains 15 residues. The CDR3, as DNA: TGCAGCGCTGCCGGGACAGACGCAACTAATGAAAAACTGTTTTTT. Its protein is CSAAGTDATNEKLFF.